Sequencing of this T cell receptor (beta chain) was carried out in a study of blood T cell repertoires in COVID-19. As for the study in general: The United States, Italy and Spain provided the acute and convalescent COVID-19 samples. The analysed material was cDNA or gDNA that came from T cells, B-cell-depleted T cells, or PBMCs.

Per germline, CDR1 WSHSY and CDR2 SAAADI. This CDR3 spans 15 amino acids. V lost 6 bases and J 0 bases, leaving 9 bases between the germline ends. In the original processing: Quantification of nucleated cells was approximated via reference gene primer amplification. Sequencing was performed with immunoSEQ multiplex PCR; in TCRdb, only in-frame clones are kept and a portion is missing. That table is the source of V, J and clone size, and D and trimming were worked out from the DNA. Here the sample spans 150,000 to 200,000 clones, approximately 90% being singletons. Source material: peripheral blood. The V call is TRBV10-2, the J call TRBJ1-6, with D tentatively TRBD1 (5 bases). This sequence originates from a human donor in a cohort sampled during active COVID-19. CDR3 region: CASRGGSSYNSPLHF. Here the CDR3 DNA reads TGCGCCAGCAGGGGGGGGAGCTCCTATAATTCACCCCTCCACTTT.